This is a list of T cell receptor beta chains from one sample in a study of T cells in Graves' hyperthyroidism and ophthalmopathy. TCRdb re-called the multiplex PCR reads through MiXCR, storing one row per CDR3 protein. The table includes about 290,000 distinct CDR3 sequences, 13% detected once. The sample consisted of blood. The receptors shown here come from a woman younger than 45 with Graves' hyperthyroidism that later progressed to Graves' ophthalmopathy. The CDR3 runs from the conserved cysteine through the conserved F or W. A D gene is named only where the DNA matches it firmly. Clone size is stated in some rows and not others, as once, few, many or a class when expanded.

J gene	clone size	D gene	CDR3 length	V gene	CDR3 protein	CDR3 DNA
TRBJ2-3	many	.	16	TRBV11-2	CASSLGLAYSTDTQYF	TGTGCCAGCAGCTTAGGGCTAGCGTATAGCACAGATACGCAGTATTTT
TRBJ2-1	many	.	11	TRBV20-1	CSASPYYEQFF	TGCAGTGCTAGTCCCTATTATGAGCAGTTCTTC
TRBJ2-3	many	.	14	TRBV9	CASSVSRGEDTQYF	TGTGCCAGCAGCGTCAGTCGCGGGGAAGATACGCAGTATTTT
TRBJ1-3	once	.	14	TRBV11-2	CASSVGGAGNTIYF	TGTGCCAGCAGCGTCGGAGGGGCTGGAAACACCATATATTTT
TRBJ2-7	few	.	14	TRBV5-1	CASSLLVGAYEQYF	TGCGCCAGCAGCTTGTTGGTGGGCGCCTACGAGCAGTACTTC
TRBJ2-1	many	TRBD2	16	TRBV7-9	CASSPPLAGVLNEQFF	TGTGCCAGCAGCCCCCCACTAGCGGGAGTGTTAAATGAGCAGTTCTTC
TRBJ1-2	many	.	16	TRBV3-1	CASSHAGTQRGYGYTF	TGTGCCAGCAGCCATGCCGGGACCCAGAGAGGGTATGGCTACACCTTC
TRBJ2-3	.	.	14	TRBV19	CASSIVAREDTQYF	TGTGCCAGTAGTATAGTTGCGAGGGAAGATACGCAGTATTTT
TRBJ2-1	.	TRBD2	19	TRBV10-3	CAIRAGTSGPISSYNEQFF	TGTGCCATCAGAGCCGGGACTAGCGGGCCAATTAGCTCCTACAATGAGCAGTTCTTC
TRBJ1-2	many	.	13	TRBV6-6	CASSYSRVSGYTF	TGTGCCAGCAGTTACTCGAGAGTGTCTGGCTACACCTTC
TRBJ1-4	many	.	16	TRBV5-1	CASSVSGRPTNEKLFF	TGCGCCAGCAGCGTCTCAGGGCGCCCGACTAATGAAAAACTGTTTTTT
TRBJ2-5	many	TRBD2	14	TRBV7-2	CASSLGGGRETQYF	TGTGCCAGCAGCTTAGGGGGGGGGAGGGAGACCCAGTACTTC
TRBJ2-1	few	TRBD2	15	TRBV20-1	CSATGAGGAYNEQFF	TGCAGTGCTACGGGAGCGGGAGGGGCCTACAATGAGCAGTTCTTC
TRBJ2-3	many	.	16	TRBV20-1	CSATKTAHRGTDTQYF	TGCAGTGCTACCAAGACTGCCCACAGGGGCACAGATACGCAGTATTTT
TRBJ1-1	.	.	15	TRBV4-1	CASSRGSGVNTEAFF	TGCGCCAGCAGCCGAGGTTCCGGGGTTAACACTGAAGCTTTCTTT
TRBJ1-1	many	TRBD1	16	TRBV24-1	CATSDSQGGRNTEAFF	TGTGCCACCAGTGATTCACAGGGGGGACGGAACACTGAAGCTTTCTTT
TRBJ2-1	few	TRBD1	15	TRBV5-1	CASKGGQGLIDEQFF	TGCGCCAGCAAAGGAGGACAGGGGTTAATCGATGAGCAGTTCTTC
TRBJ2-1	few	.	13	TRBV5-1	CASAPGSVDEQFF	TGCGCCAGCGCCCCGGGTTCAGTGGATGAGCAGTTCTTC
TRBJ2-4	.	.	15	TRBV27	CASSLSGTAKNIQYF	TGTGCCAGCAGTTTATCAGGGACGGCCAAAAACATTCAGTACTTC
TRBJ2-1	.	TRBD2	16	TRBV7-2	CASSLTSGVSYNEQFF	TGTGCCAGCAGCCTGACTAGCGGGGTCTCCTACAATGAGCAGTTCTTC
TRBJ2-1	few	TRBD2	16	TRBV24-1	CATSDLGAGARQEQFF	TGTGCCACCAGTGATTTAGGAGCGGGAGCAAGGCAGGAGCAGTTCTTC
TRBJ2-2	many	TRBD1	17	TRBV14	CASSQWAGGAATGELFF	TGTGCCAGCAGCCAATGGGCAGGGGGCGCGGCCACCGGGGAGCTGTTTTTT
TRBJ2-1	many	TRBD1	14	TRBV12-3/TRBV12-4	CASSSTGRPPEQFF	TGTGCCAGCAGTTCGACAGGGCGTCCTCCTGAGCAGTTCTTC
TRBJ2-7	many	.	13	TRBV27	CASSSLPNYEQYF	TGTGCCAGCAGTTCTTTACCAAACTACGAGCAGTACTTC
TRBJ1-1	.	.	13	TRBV12-3/TRBV12-4	CASSLEGHTEAFF	TGTGCCAGCAGTTTAGAGGGGCACACTGAAGCTTTCTTT
TRBJ2-7	few	.	17	TRBV4-3	CASSQDSLAGTLSEQYF	TGCGCCAGCAGCCAAGATTCTCTGGCAGGGACTTTATCCGAGCAGTACTTC
TRBJ2-5	few	.	13	TRBV5-1	CASRVGDSKTQYF	TGCGCCAGCAGGGTCGGGGATTCGAAGACCCAGTACTTC
TRBJ2-7	many	.	16	TRBV7-2	CASSLAPALNSYEQYF	TGTGCCAGCAGCTTAGCGCCCGCTCTTAATTCCTACGAGCAGTACTTC
TRBJ2-5	many	.	16	TRBV9	CASSVGGGWDEETQYF	TGTGCCAGCAGCGTCGGGGGCGGATGGGATGAGGAGACCCAGTACTTC
TRBJ1-1	many	.	17	TRBV7-3	CASSPRGGAPLLPEAFF	TGTGCCAGCAGCCCCCGTGGGGGGGCTCCATTGCTCCCTGAAGCTTTCTTT
TRBJ1-5	many	.	15	TRBV27	CASSLVQGGNQPQHF	TGTGCCAGCAGTTTAGTTCAGGGCGGCAATCAGCCCCAGCATTTT